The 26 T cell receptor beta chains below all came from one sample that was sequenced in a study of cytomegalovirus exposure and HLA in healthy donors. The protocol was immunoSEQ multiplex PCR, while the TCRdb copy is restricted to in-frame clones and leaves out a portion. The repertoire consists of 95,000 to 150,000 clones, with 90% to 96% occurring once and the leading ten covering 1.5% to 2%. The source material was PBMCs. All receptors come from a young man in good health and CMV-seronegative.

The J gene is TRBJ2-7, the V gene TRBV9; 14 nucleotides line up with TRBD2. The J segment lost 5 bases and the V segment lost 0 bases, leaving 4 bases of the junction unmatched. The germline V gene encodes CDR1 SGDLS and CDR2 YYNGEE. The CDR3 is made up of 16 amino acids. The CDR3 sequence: CASSVGGTSGRHEQYF. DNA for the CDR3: TGTGCCAGCAGCGTAGGAGGGACTAGCGGGAGACACGAGCAGTACTTC.

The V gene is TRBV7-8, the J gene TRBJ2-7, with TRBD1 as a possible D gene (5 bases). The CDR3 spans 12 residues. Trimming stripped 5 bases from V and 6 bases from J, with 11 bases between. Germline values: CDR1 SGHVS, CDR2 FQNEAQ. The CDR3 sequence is CASSPLGLEQYF. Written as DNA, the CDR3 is TGTGCCAGCAGCCCCCTGGGGCTCGAGCAGTACTTC.

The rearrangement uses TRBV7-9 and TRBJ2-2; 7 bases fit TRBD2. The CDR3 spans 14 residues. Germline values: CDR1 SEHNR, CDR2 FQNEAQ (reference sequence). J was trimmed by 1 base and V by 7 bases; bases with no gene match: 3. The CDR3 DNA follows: TGTGCCAGCACCCGGGGGGAGAACACCGGGGAGCTGTTTTTT. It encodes CASTRGENTGELFF.

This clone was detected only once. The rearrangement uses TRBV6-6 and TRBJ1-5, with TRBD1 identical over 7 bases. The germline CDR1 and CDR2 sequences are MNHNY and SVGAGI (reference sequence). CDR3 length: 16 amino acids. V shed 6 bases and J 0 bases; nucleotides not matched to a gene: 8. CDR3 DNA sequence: TGTGCCAGCAGCCTACTCGGGACAGTTAGCAATCAGCCCCAGCATTTT. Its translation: CASSLLGTVSNQPQHF.

DNA for the CDR3: TGTGCCAGCAGGCCACTAGCGGGAGGAAAAGAGACCCAGTACTTC. It translates to CASRPLAGGKETQYF. This sequence joins TRBV28 and TRBJ2-5; 12 nucleotides line up with TRBD2. Per germline, CDR1 MDHEN and CDR2 SYDVKM. The CDR3 runs to 15 residues. Trimming at V came to 6 bases and at J to 3 bases, leaving 5 bases not matched to a gene.

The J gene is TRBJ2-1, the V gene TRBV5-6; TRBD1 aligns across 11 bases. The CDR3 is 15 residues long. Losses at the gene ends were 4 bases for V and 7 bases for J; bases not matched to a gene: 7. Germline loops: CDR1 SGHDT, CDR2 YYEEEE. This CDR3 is CASSIGQGAQNEQFF. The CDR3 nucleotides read TGTGCCAGCAGCATTGGACAGGGGGCTCAGAATGAGCAGTTCTTC. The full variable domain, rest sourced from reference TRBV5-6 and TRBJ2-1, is DAGVTQSPTHLIKTRGQQVTLRCSPKSGHDTVSWYQQALGQGPQFIFQYYEEEERQRGNFPDRFSGHQFPNYSSELNVNALLLGDSALYLCASSIGQGAQNEQFFGPGTRLTVL.

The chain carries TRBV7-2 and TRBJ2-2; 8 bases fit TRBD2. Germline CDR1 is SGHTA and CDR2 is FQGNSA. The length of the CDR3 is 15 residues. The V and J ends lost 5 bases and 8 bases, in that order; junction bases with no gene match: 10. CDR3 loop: CASSIPGLGIGELFF. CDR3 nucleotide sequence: TGTGCCAGCAGCATCCCGGGACTAGGGATTGGGGAGCTGTTTTTT.

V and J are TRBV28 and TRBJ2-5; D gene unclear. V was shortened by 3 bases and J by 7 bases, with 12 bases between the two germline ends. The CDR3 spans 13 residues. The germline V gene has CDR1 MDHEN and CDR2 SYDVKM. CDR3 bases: TGTGCCAGCAGTTTGTGGCAGGAAGGGACCCAGTACTTC. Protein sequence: CASSLWQEGTQYF.

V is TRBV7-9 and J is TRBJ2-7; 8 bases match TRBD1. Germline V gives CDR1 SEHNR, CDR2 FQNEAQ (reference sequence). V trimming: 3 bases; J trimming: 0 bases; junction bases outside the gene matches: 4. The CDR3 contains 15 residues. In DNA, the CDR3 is TGTGCCAGCAGCTTGGGACAGGTTAGCTCCTACGAGCAGTACTTC. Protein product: CASSLGQVSSYEQYF.

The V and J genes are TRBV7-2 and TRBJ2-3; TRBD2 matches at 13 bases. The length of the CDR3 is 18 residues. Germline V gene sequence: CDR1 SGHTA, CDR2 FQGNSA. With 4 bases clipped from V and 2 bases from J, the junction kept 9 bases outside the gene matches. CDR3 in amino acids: CASSYEGLAGLLTDTQYF. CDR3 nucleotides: TGTGCCAGCAGCTATGAGGGACTAGCGGGACTCCTCACAGATACGCAGTATTTT.

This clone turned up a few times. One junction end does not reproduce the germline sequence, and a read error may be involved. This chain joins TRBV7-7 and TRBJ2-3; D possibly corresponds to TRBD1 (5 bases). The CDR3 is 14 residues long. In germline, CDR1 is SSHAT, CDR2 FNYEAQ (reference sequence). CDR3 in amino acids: CASSLDRSTDTQYF. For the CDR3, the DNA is TGTGCTAGCAGCCTTGACAGAAGCACAGATACGCAGTATTTT.

In DNA form, the CDR3 reads TGTGCCTGGAGTTCTCGCAGGGCCTACAATGAGCAGTTCTTC. As protein: CAWSSRRAYNEQFF. The chain couples TRBV30 to TRBJ2-1, with a possible D match to TRBD1 (5 bases). The CDR3 extends over 14 amino acids. V lost 2 bases and J 2 bases, leaving 10 bases between the germline ends. Germline CDR1 GTSNPN, CDR2 SVGIG (reference sequence).

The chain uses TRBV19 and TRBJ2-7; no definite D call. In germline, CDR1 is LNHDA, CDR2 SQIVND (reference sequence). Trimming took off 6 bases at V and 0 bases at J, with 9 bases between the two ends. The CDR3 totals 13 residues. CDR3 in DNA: TGTGCCAGTAGCGGGTCGATCTCCTACGAGCAGTACTTC. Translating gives CASSGSISYEQYF.

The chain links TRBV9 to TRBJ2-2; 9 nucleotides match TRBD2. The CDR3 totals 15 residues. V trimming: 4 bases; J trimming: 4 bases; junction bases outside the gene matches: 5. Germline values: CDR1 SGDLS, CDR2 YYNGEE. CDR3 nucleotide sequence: TGTGCCAGCAGCCTAGGACTAGCGTCCACCGGGGAGCTGTTTTTT. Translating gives CASSLGLASTGELFF.

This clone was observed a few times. The CDR3 DNA follows: TGTGCCAGCAGCCGGTCCGGGACAGTTCAGTCCGAGCAGTACTTC. This gives the protein CASSRSGTVQSEQYF. This chain connects TRBV2 to TRBJ2-7, with TRBD1 matching over 7 bases. CDR1 and CDR2 from the germline V gene are SNHLY and FYNNEI. The CDR3 runs 15 residues. The junction had 14 bases not matched to a gene; V was cut back by 6 bases and J by 6 bases.

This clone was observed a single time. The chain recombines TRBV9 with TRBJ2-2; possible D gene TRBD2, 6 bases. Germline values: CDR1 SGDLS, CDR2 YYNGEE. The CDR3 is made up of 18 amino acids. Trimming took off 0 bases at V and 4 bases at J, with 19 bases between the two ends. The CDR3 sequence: CASSVGALGRESTGELFF. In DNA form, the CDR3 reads TGTGCCAGCAGCGTAGGAGCCCTTGGTCGGGAGAGCACCGGGGAGCTGTTTTTT.

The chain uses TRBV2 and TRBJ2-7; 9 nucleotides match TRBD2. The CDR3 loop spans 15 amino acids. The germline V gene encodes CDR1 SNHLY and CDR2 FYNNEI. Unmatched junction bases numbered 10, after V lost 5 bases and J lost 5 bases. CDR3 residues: CASSSGTSIIDEQYF. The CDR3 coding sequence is TGTGCCAGCAGTTCCGGGACTAGCATCATCGACGAGCAGTACTTC.

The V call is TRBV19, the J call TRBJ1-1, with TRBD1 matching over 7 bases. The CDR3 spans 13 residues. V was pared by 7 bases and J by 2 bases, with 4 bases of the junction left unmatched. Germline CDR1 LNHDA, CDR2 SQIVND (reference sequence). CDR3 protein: CASKGQLNTEAFF. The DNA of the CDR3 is TGTGCCAGTAAGGGACAGCTAAACACTGAAGCTTTCTTT.

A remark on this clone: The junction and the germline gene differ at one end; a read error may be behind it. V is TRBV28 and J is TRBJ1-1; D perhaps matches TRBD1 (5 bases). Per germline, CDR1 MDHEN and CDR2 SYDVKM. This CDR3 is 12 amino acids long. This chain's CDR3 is CASSAGNPEAFF. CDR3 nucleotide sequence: TGTGCCAGCAGTGCAGGGAACCCTGAAGCTTTCTTT.

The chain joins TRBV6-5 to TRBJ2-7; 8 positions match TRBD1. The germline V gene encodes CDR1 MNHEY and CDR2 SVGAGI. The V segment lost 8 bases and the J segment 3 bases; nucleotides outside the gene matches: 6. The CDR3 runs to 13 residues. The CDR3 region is CASGLGQGYEQYF. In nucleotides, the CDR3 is TGTGCCAGCGGGCTCGGACAGGGCTACGAGCAGTACTTC.

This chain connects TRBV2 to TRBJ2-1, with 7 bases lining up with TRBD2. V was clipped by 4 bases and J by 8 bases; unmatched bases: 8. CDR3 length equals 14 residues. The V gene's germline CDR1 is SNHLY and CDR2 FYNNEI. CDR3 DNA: TGTGCCAGCAGTGTCTATGGCGGGAGCGATGAGCAGTTCTTC. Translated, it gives CASSVYGGSDEQFF.

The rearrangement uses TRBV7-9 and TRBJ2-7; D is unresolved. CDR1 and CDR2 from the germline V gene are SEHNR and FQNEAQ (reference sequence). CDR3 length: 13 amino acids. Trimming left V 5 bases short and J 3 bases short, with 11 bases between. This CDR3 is CASSGLTLYEQYF. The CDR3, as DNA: TGTGCCAGCAGCGGCCTTACCCTCTACGAGCAGTACTTC.

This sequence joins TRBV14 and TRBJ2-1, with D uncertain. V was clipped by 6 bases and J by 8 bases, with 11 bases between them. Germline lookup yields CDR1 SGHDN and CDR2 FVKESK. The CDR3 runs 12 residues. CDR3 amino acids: CASSFGRDEQFF. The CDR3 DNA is TGTGCCAGCAGTTTCGGTCGCGATGAGCAGTTCTTC.

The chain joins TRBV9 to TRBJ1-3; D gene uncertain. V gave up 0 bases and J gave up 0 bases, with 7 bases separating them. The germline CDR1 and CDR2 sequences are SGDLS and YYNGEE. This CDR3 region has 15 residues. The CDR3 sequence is CASSVDGSSGNTIYF. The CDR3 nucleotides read TGTGCCAGCAGCGTAGACGGGAGCTCTGGAAACACCATATATTTT.

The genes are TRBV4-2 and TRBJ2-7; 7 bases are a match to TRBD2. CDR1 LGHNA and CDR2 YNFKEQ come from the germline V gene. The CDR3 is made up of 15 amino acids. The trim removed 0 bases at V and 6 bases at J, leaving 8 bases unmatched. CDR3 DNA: TGTGCCAGCAGCCAAGATGGACTAGTAGGAGGCGAGCAGTACTTC. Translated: CASSQDGLVGGEQYF.

The CDR3 region has the DNA TGTGCCAGTAGTCCTCTCCCTCTAGCGGGGACAAGCACAGATACGCAGTATTTT. It yields the protein CASSPLPLAGTSTDTQYF. The V call is TRBV19, the J call TRBJ2-3, with 9 bases lining up with TRBD2. The CDR3 totals 18 residues. In germline, CDR1 is LNHDA, CDR2 SQIVND (reference sequence). J gave up 0 bases and V 5 bases, and 12 bases lay outside the gene matches.